Presented here are 5 T cell receptor beta chains from one specimen sequenced in a study of CD8 T cells in Susac syndrome. A quantity of about 0.5 to 1 ug RNA underwent reverse transcription using random hexamers. TCRdb re-called the immunoSEQ multiplex PCR reads through MiXCR, storing one row per CDR3 protein. Altogether about 150,000 distinct CDR3 sequences are present, approximately 93% being singletons, with the ten largest covering about 0.088%. Material for sequencing was CD4+ T cells from PBMCs. These receptor sequences come from a human donor with multiple sclerosis.

The chain uses TRBV19 and TRBJ2-1, with TRBD2 matching over 7 bases. The ends lost 11 bases at V and 0 bases at J; junction bases unmatched: 7. The CDR3 has 14 amino acids. Germline CDR1 and CDR2: LNHDA and SQIVND (reference sequence). The CDR3 DNA reads TGTGCCTCTCAGGGAGGGTACTCCTACAATGAGCAGTTCTTC. Its protein is CASQGGYSYNEQFF.

V is TRBV3-1 and J is TRBJ2-7; D is unresolved. Germline V gives CDR1 LGHDT, CDR2 YNNKEL (reference sequence). CDR3 length: 13 residues. Trimming removed 0 bases at V and 3 bases at J, with 6 bases between. CDR3 nucleotides: TGTGCCAGCAGCCAAGATTCCCGCTACGAGCAGTACTTC. It is translated as CASSQDSRYEQYF.

The rearrangement uses TRBV24-1 and TRBJ2-3, with 10 bases lining up with TRBD2. The CDR3 has 16 residues. Germline V lookup: CDR1 KGHDR, CDR2 SFDVKD. V shed 4 bases, J shed 0 bases, and the junction held 3 bases outside the gene matches. The CDR3 DNA is TGTGCCACCAGTGAATGGACTAGCGGAAGCACAGATACGCAGTATTTT. It yields the protein CATSEWTSGSTDTQYF.

The J gene is TRBJ1-2, the V gene TRBV5-1, with 7 bases matching TRBD1. Trimming took 6 bases from V and 3 from J; bases not matched to a gene: 5. The CDR3 consists of 13 residues. Germline V CDR1 and CDR2: SGHRS, YFSETQ. CDR3 amino acids: CASTIGQDYGYTF. The CDR3, as DNA: TGCGCCAGCACCATTGGACAGGACTATGGCTACACCTTC.

V usage is TRBV3-1 and J usage is TRBJ2-1; 9 bases line up with TRBD2. CDR3 length: 16 residues. Germline assignment: CDR1 LGHDT and CDR2 YNNKEL (reference sequence). V trimming: 0 bases; J trimming: 6 bases; junction bases outside the gene matches: 6. CDR3 sequence reads: CASSQDSSGRPNEQFF. Here the CDR3 DNA reads TGTGCCAGCAGCCAAGATAGTAGCGGGAGACCCAATGAGCAGTTCTTC.